These 8 T cell receptor beta chains were sequenced from one sample in a study of blood T cell repertoires in COVID-19. Data came from immunoSEQ multiplex PCR; TCRdb stores just in-frame clones and leaves some out. Altogether under 250,000 clones are present, roughly 85% being singletons, with the ten largest covering around 3.3%. Sequencing was done on a sample of peripheral blood. Receptors were obtained from a man younger than 35 with active or convalescent COVID-19.

This clone was recorded only once. The chain employs TRBV29-1 and TRBJ2-7; weak D call: TRBD1 (5 bases). V lost 4 bases to trimming and J lost 2 bases, with 6 bases between them. The germline V gene encodes CDR1 SQVTM and CDR2 ANQGSEA. The CDR3 is 11 amino acids. In DNA form, the CDR3 reads TGCAGCGTTGCGACAGCCTACGAGCAGTACTTC. Its protein is CSVATAYEQYF.

This clone was observed a single time. The gene calls are TRBV7-9 and TRBJ1-2, with TRBD1 matching 7 bases. CDR1 and CDR2 (germline): SEHNR, FQNEAQ (reference sequence). V lost 7 bases to trimming and J lost 0 bases; unmatched junction nucleotides: 5. CDR3 length equals 14 residues. For the CDR3, the DNA is TGTGCCAGCATCCCGGACAGGACTAACTATGGCTACACCTTC. Its protein product is CASIPDRTNYGYTF.

The gene calls are TRBV6-5 and TRBJ1-1; no reliable D call. CDR1 MNHEY and CDR2 SVGAGI come from the germline V gene. The CDR3 runs to 14 residues. Trimming pared 6 bases from V and 0 bases from J, leaving 11 bases between. DNA for the CDR3: TGTGCCAGCAGGAGCGAGCTAATGAACACTGAAGCTTTCTTT. Its translation is CASRSELMNTEAFF.

This clone has a single count. V gene TRBV5-4 combines with J gene TRBJ2-2; D possibly corresponds to TRBD1 (5 bases). V shed 3 bases and J shed 1 base, with 16 bases lying between them. Looked up from germline, CDR1 is SGHNT and CDR2 is YYREEE (reference sequence). The CDR3 sequence is 17 residues long. CDR3 sequence (DNA): TGTGCCAGCAGCTACAAATTAGGGGCAGGGAACACCGGGGAGCTGTTTTTT. Translation: CASSYKLGAGNTGELFF.

This rearrangement joins TRBV9 to TRBJ1-6, with TRBD1 matching over 9 bases. This CDR3 has 17 amino acids. From germline, CDR1 is SGDLS and CDR2 YYNGEE. J lost 10 bases, V lost 3 bases, and 14 bases had no gene match. DNA for the CDR3: TGTGCCAGCAGCGCCAGACCCCAGGACAGGGGAGGCTCACCCCTCCACTTT. This sequence encodes CASSARPQDRGGSPLHF.

The rearrangement links TRBV12-5 to TRBJ1-2, with 8 bases lining up with TRBD1. The germline V gene has CDR1 LGHNT and CDR2 FRNRAP. This CDR3 has 14 residues. J was trimmed by 2 bases and V by 2 bases; bases with no gene match: 1. The CDR3 loop reads CASGLNRGNYGYTF. The DNA of the CDR3 is TGTGCTAGTGGTTTGAACAGGGGGAACTATGGCTACACCTTC.

This clone was seen a single time. The chain employs TRBV9 and TRBJ2-3; D perhaps matches TRBD2 (5 bases). The V end was cut by 7 bases, the J end by 2 bases, with 14 bases between. The CDR3 runs to 14 residues. CDR1 and CDR2 (germline): SGDLS, YYNGEE. CDR3 DNA sequence: TGTGCCAGCGCCCACAGCGGTTACACAGATACGCAGTATTTT. The encoded protein is CASAHSGYTDTQYF.

The chain is built from TRBV5-8 and TRBJ2-5, with D perhaps matching TRBD2 (5 bases). Trimming stripped 4 bases from V and 4 bases from J, with 14 bases between. The CDR3 consists of 14 residues. Germline V gene sequence: CDR1 SGHTS, CDR2 YDEGEE. CDR3 in amino acids: CASSARTGGETQYF. The CDR3 nucleotides are TGTGCCAGCAGCGCCAGGACTGGCGGAGAGACCCAGTACTTC.